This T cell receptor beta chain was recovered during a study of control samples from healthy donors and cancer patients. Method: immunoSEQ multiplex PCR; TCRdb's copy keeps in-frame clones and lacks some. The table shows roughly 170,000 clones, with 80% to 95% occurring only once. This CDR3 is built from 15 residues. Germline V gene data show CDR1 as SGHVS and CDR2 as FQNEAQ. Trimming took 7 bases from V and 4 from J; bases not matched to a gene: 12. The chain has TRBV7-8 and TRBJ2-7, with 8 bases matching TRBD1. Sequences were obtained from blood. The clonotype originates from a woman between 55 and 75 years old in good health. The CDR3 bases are TGTGCCAGCATATCGGCCCCGACAGGGGCATACGAGCAGTACTTC. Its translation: CASISAPTGAYEQYF.